This T cell receptor (beta chain) emerged from a study of neurological immune-mediated disorders. TCRdb fed the 5' RACE reads into MiXCR, producing one record per CDR3 protein. The data show about 55,000 distinct CDR3 sequences, roughly 4.4% seen once. Notes on the study in general: It was HTLV-1-associated myelopathy that showed the most TCR clonal expansion, while multiple sclerosis showed the least, falling below healthy controls.

This clonotype was seen repeatedly, ten times or more. Antigen specificity is unknown. The material sequenced was PBMCs. The origin of this receptor is a man over 45 with multiple sclerosis.

The CDR3 DNA sequence: TGCAGCGTTGTGGCAGGCACTAACACTGAAGCTTTCTTT. Translated, it gives CSVVAGTNTEAFF. The chain employs TRBV29-1 and TRBJ1-1, with unresolved D. CDR3 length: 13 residues. Germline V gene sequence: CDR1 SQVTM, CDR2 ANQGSEA. V shed 4 bases and J shed 2 bases, with 11 bases lying between them.